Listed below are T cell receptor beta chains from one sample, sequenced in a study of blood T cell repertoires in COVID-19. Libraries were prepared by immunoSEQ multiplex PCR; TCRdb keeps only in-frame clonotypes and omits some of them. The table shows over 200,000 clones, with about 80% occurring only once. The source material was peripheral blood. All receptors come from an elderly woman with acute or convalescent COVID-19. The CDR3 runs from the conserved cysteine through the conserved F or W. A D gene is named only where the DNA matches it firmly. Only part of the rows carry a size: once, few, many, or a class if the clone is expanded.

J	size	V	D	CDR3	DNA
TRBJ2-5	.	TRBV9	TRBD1	CASSVGTVVETQYF	TGTGCCAGCAGCGTCGGGACAGTGGTGGAGACCCAGTACTTC
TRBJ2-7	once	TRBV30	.	CAWSLLETPYEQYF	TGTGCCTGGAGCTTACTAGAAACCCCCTACGAGCAGTACTTC
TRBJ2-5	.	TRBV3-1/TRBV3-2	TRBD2	CASSPNPGRGGETQYF	TGTGCCAGCAGCCCGAACCCGGGACGGGGAGGGGAGACCCAGTACTTC
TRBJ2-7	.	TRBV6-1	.	CASSEMRQAYEQYF	TGTGCCAGCAGTGAAATGCGACAGGCCTACGAGCAGTACTTC
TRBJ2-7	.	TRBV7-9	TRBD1	CASSLSTGSYEQYF	TGTGCCAGCAGCTTGTCGACAGGGTCCTACGAGCAGTACTTC
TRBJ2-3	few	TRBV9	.	CASSVDSRDTQYF	TGTGCCAGCAGCGTAGATAGCAGAGATACGCAGTATTTT
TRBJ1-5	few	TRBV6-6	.	CASSYLNQPQHF	TGTGCCAGCAGTTACCTCAATCAGCCCCAGCATTTT
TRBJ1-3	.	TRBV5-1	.	CASSLGDSGNTIYF	TGCGCCAGCAGCCTAGGGGACTCTGGAAACACCATATATTTT
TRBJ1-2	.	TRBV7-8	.	CASSLETGGYTF	TGTGCCAGCAGCCTGGAGACAGGCGGCTACACCTTC
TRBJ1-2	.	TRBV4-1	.	CASSQGQRGYGYTF	TGCGCCAGCAGCCAAGGGCAAAGGGGTTATGGCTACACCTTC
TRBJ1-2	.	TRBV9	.	CASSPSPAGLPYGYTF	TGTGCCAGCAGCCCCTCCCCGGCGGGTTTGCCTTATGGCTACACCTTC
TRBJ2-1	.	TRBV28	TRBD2	CASSSRPSGRSLGNEQFF	TGTGCCAGCAGTTCCCGACCTAGCGGGAGGTCTTTGGGCAATGAGCAGTTCTTC
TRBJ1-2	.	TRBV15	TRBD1	CATSRDRGQALHYGYTF	TGTGCCACCAGCAGAGATCGGGGACAGGCGCTACACTATGGCTACACCTTC
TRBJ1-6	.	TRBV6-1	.	CASSEAQGRNSPLHF	TGTGCCAGCAGTGAAGCCCAGGGGAGAAATTCACCCCTCCACTTT
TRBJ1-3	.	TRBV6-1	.	CASSELGRYSGNTIYF	TGTGCCAGCAGTGAACTGGGCCGGTACTCTGGAAACACCATATATTTT
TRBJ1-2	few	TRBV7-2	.	CASSFTEGRGYTF	TGTGCCAGCAGCTTCACGGAGGGGCGAGGCTACACCTTC
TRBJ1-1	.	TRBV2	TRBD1	CASMQGVTEAFF	TGTGCCAGCATGCAGGGGGTAACTGAAGCTTTCTTT
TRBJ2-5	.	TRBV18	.	CASSPAGLSGETQYF	TGTGCCAGCTCACCGGCGGGACTCTCGGGAGAGACCCAGTACTTC
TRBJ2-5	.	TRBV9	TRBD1	CASSALGTGRGGTQYF	TGTGCCAGCAGCGCCCTTGGGACAGGGAGAGGTGGGACCCAGTACTTC